The rows below give T cell receptor beta chains drawn from one sample of a study of cytomegalovirus exposure and HLA in healthy donors. TCRdb's table, derived via immunoSEQ multiplex PCR, lists solely in-frame clones and lacks some. The sample has fewer than 250,000 clones; approximately 77% are singletons. The sequenced sample consisted of PBMCs. The receptors derive from a man aged 40-49 years in good health and CMV-seropositive. The CDR3 runs from the conserved cysteine through the conserved F or W. The D gene is left open where the match is weak. Rows may omit the clone size; those that give it use once, few, many or a size class.

TRBJ2-2	TRBD1	NA	TRBV5-1	CASSLARAGTGHPGELFF	TGCGCCAGCAGCTTGGCCCGAGCCGGGACAGGGCATCCCGGGGAGCTGTTTTTT
TRBJ2-7	NA	NA	TRBV14	CASSQESNPTYEQYF	TGTGCCAGCAGCCAAGAGAGTAACCCGACCTACGAGCAGTACTTC
TRBJ1-5	NA	NA	TRBV4-1	CASSHTSGSGRSTGTQHF	TGCGCCAGCAGCCATACCAGCGGTAGCGGCCGTAGCACAGGTACGCAGCATTTT
TRBJ2-1	TRBD2	NA	TRBV4-2	CASSQETGTSFYNEQFF	TGTGCCAGCAGCCAAGAGACCGGGACTAGCTTCTACAATGAGCAGTTCTTC
TRBJ2-5	NA	few	TRBV11-2	CASRLNLGSETQYF	TGTGCCAGCAGACTGAATTTGGGTAGCGAGACCCAGTACTTC
TRBJ2-5	NA	NA	TRBV7-2	CASSLAGRGLETQYF	TGTGCCAGCAGCTTAGCGGGTAGGGGTTTAGAGACCCAGTACTTC
TRBJ1-2	TRBD1	NA	TRBV7-2	CASSFDRGRFGYTF	TGTGCCAGCAGCTTCGACAGGGGGCGGTTTGGCTACACCTTC
TRBJ2-1	NA	once	TRBV27	CASSPGSYNEQFF	TGTGCCAGCAGTCCAGGCTCCTACAATGAGCAGTTCTTC
TRBJ2-7	TRBD2	once	TRBV2	CASRGLAGLPSSYEQYF	TGTGCCAGCAGGGGACTAGCGGGGCTTCCGAGCTCCTACGAGCAGTACTTC
TRBJ1-4	TRBD1	NA	TRBV6-5	CASSYFRTGEREKLFF	TGTGCCAGCAGTTACTTCCGGACAGGGGAGAGAGAAAAACTGTTTTTT